This T cell receptor (beta chain) was sequenced for a study of PD-L1 blockade in urothelial cancer. Study information: Atezolizumab 1,200 mg was given intravenously every 3 weeks, starting 2014. Of some 28 patients, about 25 were males with bladder-origin urothelial cancer. Patients' histories included 0 to 3 prior chemotherapy regimens. Median blood clonality was about 0.081, with about 80,000 unique TCRs.

Sequenced by immunoSEQ multiplex PCR; TCRdb stores in-frame clones only, minus some. The sample has tens of thousands of clones, about 89% seen once. The germline V and J ends were trimmed by 5 bases and 5 bases, with 13 bases remaining between them. CDR1 and CDR2 from the germline V gene are SGHTA and FQGTGA. The CDR3 has 13 amino acids. The receptor was derived from a man in his 60s with urothelial cancer. The input for sequencing was PBMCs, taken around atezolizumab (anti-PD-L1) treatment. The chain couples TRBV7-3 to TRBJ2-7; a weak D match, TRBD1 (6 bases). CDR3 coding DNA: TGTGCCAGCAGCCCCACAGGGACCCACGAGCAGTACTTC. Protein: CASSPTGTHEQYF.